These 22 T cell receptor beta chains were sequenced from one sample in a study of T cells after posttransplantation cyclophosphamide. Sequencing was performed with immunoSEQ multiplex PCR; in TCRdb, only in-frame clones are kept and a portion is missing. The sample has tens of thousands of clones, approximately 76% seen once. Material for sequencing was memory CD4+ T cells sorted from PBMCs. These receptors all come from a woman aged 55-69 years in good health, CMV-negative, and a related stem cell transplant donor.

This clone has a handful of counts. This rearrangement joins TRBV7-2 to TRBJ1-5; 8 bases map to TRBD1. V was pared by 2 bases and J by 1 base, with 7 bases of the junction left unmatched. The germline CDR1 and CDR2 sequences are SGHTA and FQGNSA. The CDR3 has 17 residues. The CDR3 here is CASSLRGTGGSNQPQHF. CDR3 DNA: TGTGCCAGCAGCTTAAGGGGTACAGGGGGGAGCAATCAGCCCCAGCATTTT.

This clone was found once. The chain carries TRBV28 and TRBJ1-2; TRBD1 is a possible D gene (5 bases). Germline V gives CDR1 MDHEN, CDR2 SYDVKM. Trimming removed 6 bases from V and 3 bases from J, with 38 bases in between. The CDR3 consists of 22 residues. CDR3 in amino acids: CASSRTPPGGLWLHRGDYGYTF. In DNA form, the CDR3 reads TGTGCCAGCAGCCGTACACCACCGGGGGGACTATGGCTACACCGGGGGGACTATGGCTACACCTTC.

The V call is TRBV7-9, the J call TRBJ2-1; 7 positions match TRBD2. This CDR3 has 16 amino acids. The V gene end was trimmed by 4 bases and the J gene end by 0 bases; junction bases not matched to a gene: 6. Germline V CDR1 and CDR2: SEHNR, FQNEAQ (reference sequence). DNA of the CDR3: TGTGCCAGCAGCTCGCCCGGGGAGGGCTCCTACAATGAGCAGTTCTTC. This encodes CASSSPGEGSYNEQFF.

The rearrangement uses TRBV4-3 and TRBJ2-7; possible D gene TRBD2, 7 bases. In germline, CDR1 is LGHNA, CDR2 YSLEER. This CDR3 spans 15 amino acids. Between the trimmed V and J ends, which lost 4 bases and 2 bases, there was a span of 15 bases. CDR3: CASSREGGGPYEQYF. The CDR3 nucleotides are TGCGCCAGCAGCCGGGAGGGAGGGGGACCCTACGAGCAGTACTTC.

This sequence joins TRBV11-2 and TRBJ2-1; 8 nucleotides match TRBD2. The CDR3 totals 13 residues. Germline-derived CDR1 and CDR2 are SGHAT and FQNNGV. The trim removed 2 bases at V and 12 bases at J, leaving 6 bases unmatched. Here the CDR3 reads CASSLSRGGGQFF. CDR3 DNA: TGTGCCAGCAGCTTAAGCCGGGGGGGTGGGCAGTTCTTC.

The chain recombines TRBV27 with TRBJ2-2, with 7 bases identical to TRBD1. Germline loops: CDR1 MNHEY, CDR2 SMNVEV (reference sequence). V dropped 4 bases and J dropped 4; count of bases not matched to a gene: 9. The CDR3 runs to 16 residues. The CDR3 spells CASSSNLGQLTGELFF. CDR3 bases: TGTGCCAGCAGTTCAAACCTGGGACAGCTCACCGGGGAGCTGTTTTTT.

The V gene is TRBV19, the J gene TRBJ2-7; no definite D call. CDR3 length: 13 amino acids. CDR1 LNHDA and CDR2 SQIVND come from the germline V gene (reference sequence). Trimming took 5 bases from V and 1 from J, leaving 9 bases between them. CDR3 coding DNA: TGTGCCAGTAGTTTCCCAGGATCCTACGAGCAGTACTTC. It is translated as CASSFPGSYEQYF.

The gene calls are TRBV14 and TRBJ1-6; 8 nucleotides align to TRBD1. CDR1 SGHDN and CDR2 FVKESK come from the germline V gene. The CDR3 spans 15 residues. V lost 0 bases, J lost 7 bases, and 2 bases stayed unmatched. The CDR3 is CASSQDQGANSPLHF. The CDR3 DNA follows: TGTGCCAGCAGCCAAGATCAGGGGGCGAATTCACCCCTCCACTTT.

Here the CDR3 reads CASRSGTSGSNEQFF. The CDR3 DNA is TGTGCCAGCAGATCCGGGACTAGCGGGAGCAATGAGCAGTTCTTC. This rearrangement joins TRBV6-5 to TRBJ2-1; TRBD2 agrees at 14 bases. The length of the CDR3 is 15 residues. V was pared by 6 bases and J by 6 bases, with 4 bases of the junction left unmatched. Germline CDR1 and CDR2: MNHEY and SVGAGI.

This chain connects TRBV5-1 to TRBJ2-1; 7 bases are a match to TRBD2. Germline CDR1 reads SGHRS; CDR2 reads YFSETQ. CDR3 length: 18 amino acids. V was pared by 0 bases and J by 2 bases, with 11 bases of the junction left unmatched. CDR3 sequence (DNA): TGCGCCAGCAGCTTGGCCGTTGGGAGGGGTCGAGCCTACAATGAGCAGTTCTTC. It translates to CASSLAVGRGRAYNEQFF.

This clone has a handful of counts. The V and J genes are TRBV5-1 and TRBJ1-4, with a tentative D call TRBD1 (5 bases). CDR3 length: 17 residues. V lost 1 base and J 0 bases, leaving 13 bases between the germline ends. Per germline, CDR1 SGHRS and CDR2 YFSETQ. CDR3 nucleotide sequence: TGCGCCAGCAGCTTGACAGGAAGACACTCAACTAATGAAAAACTGTTTTTT. Its protein product is CASSLTGRHSTNEKLFF.

This clone occurred a few times. The chain has TRBV6-5 and TRBJ2-7, with a possible D match to TRBD2 (5 bases). The germline V gene has CDR1 MNHEY and CDR2 SVGAGI. The CDR3 runs to 15 residues. The V end lost 5 bases, the J end lost 0 bases, and 14 bases lay between the germline ends. The CDR3 coding sequence is TGTGCCAGCAGTCCCCGAGGGCGGAGCTCCTACGAGCAGTACTTC. Translation gives CASSPRGRSSYEQYF.

This chain uses TRBV28 with TRBJ2-4; 8 bases fit TRBD1. CDR3 size: 13 residues. The V and J ends lost 4 bases and 9 bases, in that order; junction bases with no gene match: 5. Germline CDR1 is MDHEN and CDR2 is SYDVKM. The DNA of the CDR3 is TGTGCCAGCAGTTCGCCCGACAGGGGCATTCAGTACTTC. It yields the protein CASSSPDRGIQYF.

The genes are TRBV30 and TRBJ1-1; 7 bases map to TRBD1. This CDR3 has 13 amino acids. The junction had 4 bases not matched to a gene; V was cut back by 5 bases and J by 1 base. Looked up from germline, CDR1 is GTSNPN and CDR2 is SVGIG (reference sequence). The chain's CDR3 is CAWGGQKNTEAFF. CDR3 DNA sequence: TGTGCCTGGGGGGGACAGAAGAACACTGAAGCTTTCTTT.

This chain uses TRBV7-2 with TRBJ2-7, with TRBD2 identical over 7 bases. The CDR3 runs to 15 residues. CDR1 is SGHTA and CDR2 is FQGNSA in the germline V gene. With V trimmed by 2 bases and J by 2 bases, 6 bases remained unmatched. CDR3 protein: CASSLQSGETYEQYF. CDR3 DNA sequence: TGTGCCAGCAGCTTACAGAGCGGGGAGACCTACGAGCAGTACTTC.

The chain employs TRBV9 and TRBJ2-7, with a weak D call TRBD2 (6 bases). This CDR3 is 13 amino acids long. V gave up 1 base and J gave up 10 bases, with 15 bases separating them. Per germline, CDR1 SGDLS and CDR2 YYNGEE. The CDR3 region has the DNA TGTGCCAGCAGCGTATCACCTAGCGCAGTACAGTACTTC. Protein sequence: CASSVSPSAVQYF. The whole variable domain, remainder taken from reference TRBV9 and TRBJ2-7, is DSGVTQTPKHLITATGQRVTLRCSPRSGDLSVYWYQQSLDQGLQFLIQYYNGEERAKGNILERFSAQQFPDLHSELNLSSLELGDSALYFCASSVSPSAVQYFGPGTRLTVT.

This clone has a handful of counts. The genes are TRBV28 and TRBJ2-7, with TRBD1 matching 9 bases. With 6 bases clipped from V and 0 bases from J, the junction kept 6 bases outside the gene matches. Looked up from germline, CDR1 is MDHEN and CDR2 is SYDVKM. The CDR3 has 15 residues. CDR3 DNA sequence: TGTGCCAGCAGCCCTCCGGGACAGGGCTCCTACGAGCAGTACTTC. Amino acids: CASSPPGQGSYEQYF.

This chain joins TRBV2 and TRBJ1-2, with D tentatively TRBD1 (6 bases). The CDR3 is 13 residues long. Germline CDR1 reads SNHLY; CDR2 reads FYNNEI. Trimming took 6 bases from V and 5 from J, leaving 13 bases between them. CDR3 residues: CASSPQGIYGYTF. The DNA of the CDR3 is TGTGCCAGCAGCCCCCAGGGGATTTATGGCTACACCTTC.

The chain combines TRBV2 with TRBJ1-5, with 9 bases identical to TRBD1. Germline V gene lookup returns CDR1 SNHLY and CDR2 FYNNEI. The CDR3 has 15 amino acids. V gave up 5 bases and J gave up 8 bases; unmatched junction bases: 10. DNA for the CDR3: TGTGCCAGCAGTCGAGGGACAGGGACAGAGGAGCCCCAGCATTTT. It encodes CASSRGTGTEEPQHF.

The chain employs TRBV14 and TRBJ2-1; weak D call: TRBD2 (6 bases). The CDR3 loop spans 14 amino acids. Trimming cost V 4 bases and J 1 base, with 8 bases left between them. Germline assignment: CDR1 SGHDN and CDR2 FVKESK. CDR3 DNA sequence: TGTGCCAGCAGCCCGGGGAGGTCCTACAATGAGCAGTTCTTC. It yields the protein CASSPGRSYNEQFF.

The chain links TRBV9 to TRBJ2-5, with 9 bases lining up with TRBD2. V gave up 0 bases and J gave up 3 bases; unmatched junction bases: 3. The CDR3 loop spans 15 amino acids. The V gene's germline CDR1 is SGDLS and CDR2 YYNGEE. CDR3 DNA sequence: TGTGCCAGCAGCGTAGGCGCTAGCGGGAAAGAGACCCAGTACTTC. It translates to CASSVGASGKETQYF.

The chain couples TRBV28 to TRBJ2-7; 7 nucleotides line up with TRBD2. Germline trimming cut 2 bases from V and 4 bases from J; bases unmatched to any gene: 8. Germline values: CDR1 MDHEN, CDR2 SYDVKM. The CDR3 covers 15 residues. CDR3 sequence: CASSLLGLGAYEQYF. In DNA, the CDR3 is TGTGCCAGCAGTTTACTCGGACTAGGGGCTTACGAGCAGTACTTC.